This T cell receptor (beta chain) appears in the sequencing data of a study of regulatory T cells in long-lasting Graves disease. Study-wide points: Gene preferences differed: TRBV28, TRBJ1-2, TRBJ2-5 in persistent cases.

CDR3-region Arm-PCR and iRepertoire HTBI primers produced the TCR beta libraries. TCRdb passed the multiplex PCR reads through MiXCR, listing each CDR3 protein once. Among around 250,000 distinct CDR3 sequences, around a sixth were seen once, and the ten largest hold 14%. About this clonotype itself: No antigen is known for it. This may arise from a read error, as a much more abundant clone is one base away.

The CDR3 has 14 residues. In germline, CDR1 is SGHRS, CDR2 YFSETQ. The time point was: newly diagnosed GD, antithyroid drugs for less than 3 months. The TCR library was made from RNA that had been extracted from PBMCs in TRIzol. This same sample was also part of a study on T cells in Graves' hyperthyroidism and ophthalmopathy. Per that study: Participants, patients aged 18 to 65, had newly diagnosed hyperthyroidism with a duration under 2 months.

This specimen was peripheral blood mononuclear cells (PBMCs), taken at new diagnosis, from a patient treated with antithyroid drugs. The clonotype originates from a woman between 25 and 40 years old with Graves disease. The chain uses TRBV5-1 and TRBJ1-1, with a weak D call TRBD1 (6 bases). In DNA, the CDR3 is TGCCCCAGCAGCTCTCGGGGGGCCGATACTGAAGCTTTCTTT. Encoded protein: CPSSSRGADTEAFF.